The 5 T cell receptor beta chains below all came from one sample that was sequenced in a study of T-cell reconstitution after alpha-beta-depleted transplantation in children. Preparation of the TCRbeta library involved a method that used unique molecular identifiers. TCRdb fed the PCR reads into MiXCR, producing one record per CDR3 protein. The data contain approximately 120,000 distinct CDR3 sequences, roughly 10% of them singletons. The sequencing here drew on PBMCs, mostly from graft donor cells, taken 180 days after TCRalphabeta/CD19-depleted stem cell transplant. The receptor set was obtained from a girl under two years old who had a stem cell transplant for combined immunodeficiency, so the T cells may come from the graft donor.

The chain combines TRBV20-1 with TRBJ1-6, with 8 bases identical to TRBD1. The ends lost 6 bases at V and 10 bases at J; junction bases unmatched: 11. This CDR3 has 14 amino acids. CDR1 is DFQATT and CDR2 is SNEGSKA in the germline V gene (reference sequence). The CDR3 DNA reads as TGCAGTGCCCCCCGGACAGGGACAGGCTCACCCCTCCACTTT. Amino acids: CSAPRTGTGSPLHF.

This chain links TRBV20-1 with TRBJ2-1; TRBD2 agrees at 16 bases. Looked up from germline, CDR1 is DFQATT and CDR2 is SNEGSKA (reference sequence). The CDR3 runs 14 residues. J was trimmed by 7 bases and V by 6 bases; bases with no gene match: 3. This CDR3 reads CSAEGLAGGNEQFF. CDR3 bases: TGCAGTGCCGAGGGACTAGCGGGGGGGAATGAGCAGTTCTTC.

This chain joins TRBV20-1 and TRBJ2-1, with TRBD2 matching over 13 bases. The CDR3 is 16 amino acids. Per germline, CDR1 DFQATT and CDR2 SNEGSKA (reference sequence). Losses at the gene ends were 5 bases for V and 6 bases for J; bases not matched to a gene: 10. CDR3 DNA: TGCAGTGCTTCTTTACTAGCGGGGGGGCTCGCCAATGAGCAGTTCTTC. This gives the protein CSASLLAGGLANEQFF.

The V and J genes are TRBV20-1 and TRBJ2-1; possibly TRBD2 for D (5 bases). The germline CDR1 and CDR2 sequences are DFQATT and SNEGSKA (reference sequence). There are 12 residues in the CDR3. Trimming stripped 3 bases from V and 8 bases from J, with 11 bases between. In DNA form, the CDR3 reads TGCAGTGCTAGTAACGGGAACGATGAGCAGTTCTTC. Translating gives CSASNGNDEQFF.

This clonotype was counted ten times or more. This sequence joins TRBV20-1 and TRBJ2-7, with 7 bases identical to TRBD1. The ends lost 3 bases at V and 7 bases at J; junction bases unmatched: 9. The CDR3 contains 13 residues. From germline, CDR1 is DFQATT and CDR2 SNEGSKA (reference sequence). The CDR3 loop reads CSARDRRLREQYF. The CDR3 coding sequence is TGCAGTGCTAGGGACAGGCGATTGCGGGAGCAGTACTTC.